The present entry profiles one T cell receptor (beta chain) with its context. Its antigen is unknown. Some clones are missing from TCRdb's copy, which holds only in-frame ones; the method was immunoSEQ multiplex PCR. The repertoire holds roughly 120,000 clones, with about 90% as singletons. The data are from a study of T cell responses to AZD1222 COVID-19 vaccine. As for the study in general: Second-dose recipients at about 4 or about 12 weeks were treated as one pooled group. Study conclusions and caveats: Baseline testing showed seropositivity in only a handful of AZD1222 recipients. It was only after the peak T cell response that any repertoires were sampled.

CDR1 and CDR2 (germline): KGHDR, SFDVKD. The CDR3 is 13 amino acids. Trimming cost V 5 bases and J 8 bases, with 14 bases left between them. This specimen consisted of peripheral blood, obtained on day 0 of AZD1222 vaccination. This chain links TRBV24-1 with TRBJ1-2; D might be TRBD1 (5 bases). The receptor's source is an adult in good health. The chain's CDR3 is CATSGSQGGGYTF. CDR3 DNA: TGTGCCACCAGTGGGTCTCAGGGAGGAGGCTACACCTTC.